The 9 T cell receptor beta chains presented below share a single source sample, sequenced in a study of neoadjuvant anti-PD-1 for oral cavity cancer. Assay: immunoSEQ multiplex PCR; the TCRdb copy retains only in-frame clones and omits some. The sample consists of tens of thousands of clones, roughly four fifths of them appearing once. The sample in question was PBMCs, obtained before nivolumab (anti-PD-1) treatment. The receptor source for this set is a person between 35 and 79 years old with oral cavity squamous cell carcinoma.

The chain couples TRBV5-6 to TRBJ1-2, with D possibly matching TRBD1 (5 bases). From germline, CDR1 is SGHDT and CDR2 YYEEEE. This CDR3 has 16 residues. The V end was cut by 1 base, the J end by 4 bases, with 17 bases between. The chain's CDR3 is CASSLNSAGSFYGYTF. The CDR3 bases are TGTGCCAGCAGCTTGAATTCCGCAGGGAGTTTCTATGGCTACACCTTC.

V is TRBV27 and J is TRBJ1-4; a weak D match, TRBD1 (6 bases). Trimming took 6 bases from V and 5 from J, leaving 10 bases between them. Germline V gene lookup returns CDR1 MNHEY and CDR2 SMNVEV (reference sequence). CDR3 length: 13 residues. DNA of the CDR3: TGTGCCAGCAGCACACAGGGAAATGAAAAACTGTTTTTT. It encodes CASSTQGNEKLFF.

The chain recombines TRBV6-1 with TRBJ1-4; D remains unclear. The germline V and J ends were trimmed by 5 bases and 5 bases, with 3 bases remaining between them. CDR1 MNHNS and CDR2 SASEGT come from the germline V gene. This CDR3 is 11 amino acids long. The CDR3 region is CASSRNEKLFF. The CDR3 nucleotides read TGTGCCAGCAGTCGGAATGAAAAACTGTTTTTT.

This sequence joins TRBV6-6 and TRBJ2-7; D uncertain. Germline loops: CDR1 MNHNY, CDR2 SVGAGI (reference sequence). V lost 2 bases, J lost 2 bases, and 1 base lay in between. This CDR3 comprises 11 residues. The CDR3 DNA follows: TGTGCCAGCAGTTACGCCTACGAGCAGTACTTC. Amino acids: CASSYAYEQYF.

This clone was seen only a few times. The chain uses TRBV6-5 and TRBJ2-7, with 10 bases lining up with TRBD2. The CDR3 covers 14 residues. Looked up from germline, CDR1 is MNHEY and CDR2 is SVGAGI. V was pared by 5 bases and J by 6 bases, with 7 bases of the junction left unmatched. DNA for the CDR3: TGTGCCAGCAGTATCGGACTAGCGGACCTCGAGCAGTACTTC. It is translated as CASSIGLADLEQYF.

This clone has just one count. This chain's CDR3 is CASSYSDRGNNEQFF. DNA for the CDR3: TGTGCCAGCAGTTACTCTGACAGGGGGAACAATGAGCAGTTCTTC. The rearrangement links TRBV6-5 to TRBJ2-1; 9 nucleotides align to TRBD1. The CDR3 is 15 amino acids. From germline, CDR1 is MNHEY and CDR2 SVGAGI. Losses at the gene ends were 0 bases for V and 5 bases for J; bases not matched to a gene: 2.

The rearrangement uses TRBV4-1 and TRBJ2-3, with 13 positions matching TRBD2. The V segment lost 1 base and the J segment 7 bases; nucleotides outside the gene matches: 5. Germline V CDR1 and CDR2: MGHRA, YSYEKL. The CDR3 has 16 residues. Here the CDR3 DNA reads TGCGCCAGCAGCCAAGGCGAGACTAGCGGGAGGTATACGCAGTATTTT. This gives the protein CASSQGETSGRYTQYF.

The chain employs TRBV6-1 and TRBJ2-5, with D possibly being TRBD1 or TRBD2 (5 bases each). CDR3 length equals 16 residues. The ends were cut back, 4 bases at V and 5 bases at J, with 20 bases in the middle. Germline CDR1 is MNHNS and CDR2 is SASEGT. The CDR3 region is CASSAHRDGGTETQYF. Here the CDR3 DNA reads TGTGCCAGCAGTGCCCATCGGGACGGTGGTACGGAGACCCAGTACTTC.

V is TRBV19 and J is TRBJ1-1; D call uncertain. This CDR3 has 12 amino acids. The V end was cut by 7 bases, the J end by 10 bases, with 16 bases between. CDR1 is LNHDA, CDR2 SQIVND, per germline (reference sequence). CDR3 sequence reads: CASKEGPGGAFF. CDR3 in DNA: TGTGCCAGTAAAGAGGGCCCGGGAGGAGCTTTCTTT. The full variable domain, its missing parts supplied by reference TRBV19 and TRBJ1-1, is DGGITQSPKYLFRKEGQNVTLSCEQNLNHDAMYWYRQDPGQGLRLIYYSQIVNDFQKGDIAEGYSVSREKKESFPLTVTSAQKNPTAFYLCASKEGPGGAFFGQGTRLTVV.